This note documents a single TCR beta chain sequence. The length of the CDR3 is 18 residues. V gave up 0 bases and J gave up 2 bases, with 20 bases separating them. Original processing notes: Reference gene primer amplification in the assay estimated nucleated cell counts. TCRdb's copy holds only in-frame clones and misses some; the assay was immunoSEQ multiplex PCR. Clone size and the V and J calls come from that table; the DNA yielded D and trimming. In the table there are 65,000 to 80,000 clones, around 85% of which are singletons. This specimen comes from a study of blood T cell repertoires in COVID-19. Study details: The United States, Italy and Spain supplied acute and convalescent COVID-19 samples. PBMCs, B-cell-depleted T cells, or T cells provided the cDNA or gDNA that made up the material.

The source is a man at least 80 years old in a cohort sampled during active COVID-19. The sequencing input was peripheral blood. The chain combines TRBV23-1 with TRBJ2-7; unclear D gene. TRBV23-1 is classed as an ORF, of uncertain function. Written as DNA, the CDR3 is TGCGCCAGCAGTCAATCGTGCCGACGGCCTAGGAACGCCTACGAGCAGTACTTC. Its translation is CASSQSCRRPRNAYEQYF.